This T cell receptor (beta chain) derives from a study of cytomegalovirus exposure and HLA in healthy donors. Findings of the study overall: Several top significant clusters appeared, in a later analysis, to be linked to common viral pathogens. What was likely a sequencing artifact was a cluster of highly shared sequence variants. According to a later analysis, donors in an Asian-associated ancestry cluster reportedly had fewer N-insertions than the approximately 730-donor mean. Later work associated over 15,000 TCR beta sequences with HLA alleles at 0.05 false discovery rate.

Primers for the PCR totalled 60 Vbeta and 13 Jbeta. TCRdb's copy holds only in-frame clones and misses some; the assay was immunoSEQ multiplex PCR. The sample totals tens of thousands of clones. Remarks on this clone: Its specificity is unknown.

The CDR3 is made up of 14 amino acids. The V and J ends lost 4 bases and 7 bases, in that order; junction bases with no gene match: 5. Per the germline V gene, CDR1 is MNHNS and CDR2 is SASEGT. The TCR originated in a woman between 35 and 50 years old in good health and CMV-seropositive. The sequencing input was PBMCs. The chain uses TRBV6-1 and TRBJ1-5, with 9 bases that match TRBD1. CDR3 region: CASSGPGQGQPQHF. CDR3 nucleotide sequence: TGTGCCAGCAGTGGACCAGGACAGGGGCAGCCCCAGCATTTT.